The text below deals with one T cell receptor (beta chain). Its antigen is not known. This specimen includes other DNA sequences encoding the same CDR3. PCR amplification relied on 60 Vbeta primers (plus 13 Jbeta primers). The data were produced by immunoSEQ multiplex PCR, yet TCRdb's version contains in-frame clones alone and is incomplete. The table includes about 140,000 clones, 70% to 80% detected once. These data come from a study of cytomegalovirus exposure and HLA in healthy donors. General study points: Associated with cytomegalovirus, according to the listing, were approximately 160 TCR beta chains. Across donors, sequencing depth was assumed by presence/absence analyses to be roughly uniform. A prior analysis recorded that most TCR beta V segments were productive about 87% or about 30% of the time.

The source is a man aged 18 to 29 in good health and CMV-seronegative. Sequencing was carried out using PBMCs.

CDR3 DNA sequence: TGTGCCAGCAGTTTAAAGCAGGGGAGCTATGGCTACACCTTC. It specifies CASSLKQGSYGYTF. The chain employs TRBV27 and TRBJ1-2; possible D gene TRBD1, 6 bases. Germline loops: CDR1 MNHEY, CDR2 SMNVEV (reference sequence). The V gene lost 2 bases and the J gene lost 4 bases, with 11 bases spanning the gap. The CDR3 runs to 14 residues.